The 31 T cell receptor beta chains listed next were all sequenced from one sample in a study of beta chain features in type 1 diabetes. Findings and limits, study-wide: A moderate, significant TCRB CDR3 shortening appeared in type 1 diabetes across four CD4+ subsets.

The antigens for these receptors are not known. Sequenced material consisted of expressed TCRB transcripts (all of the isolated RNA was reverse transcribed). Sequencing used immunoSEQ multiplex PCR; TCRdb keeps in-frame clones, though not all of them. The sample carries over 200,000 clones, around 9.9% recorded once. Sequencing used naive CD4+ T cells from blood. The receptors were sampled from a man in his thirties or forties with type 1 diabetes.

The rearrangement uses TRBV12-5 and TRBJ1-2; D perhaps matches TRBD1 (6 bases). V shed 2 bases and J shed 2 bases, with 9 bases lying between them. The length of the CDR3 is 14 residues. The germline CDR1 and CDR2 sequences are LGHNT and FRNRAP. The CDR3 bases are TGTGCTAGTGGTTTGACCGACAGGAACTATGGCTACACCTTC. The encoded protein is CASGLTDRNYGYTF.

This clone turned up a few times. V usage is TRBV5-4 and J usage is TRBJ2-1, with TRBD1 identical over 9 bases. Germline V gene data show CDR1 as SGHNT and CDR2 as YYREEE (reference sequence). This CDR3 is built from 14 residues. The V gene end was trimmed by 4 bases and the J gene end by 5 bases; junction bases not matched to a gene: 4. CDR3 region: CASSPGQGDNEQFF. CDR3 sequence (DNA): TGTGCCAGCAGCCCGGGACAGGGAGACAATGAGCAGTTCTTC. The whole variable domain, filled in from reference TRBV5-4 and TRBJ2-1, reads ETGVTQSPTHLIKTRGQQVTLRCSSQSGHNTVSWYQQALGQGPQFIFQYYREEENGRGNFPPRFSGLQFPNYSSELNVNALELDDSALYLCASSPGQGDNEQFFGPGTRLTVL.

V and J are TRBV28 and TRBJ2-3, with a tentative D call TRBD1 (5 bases). V was cut by 6 bases and J by 3 bases, with 22 bases left in between. The CDR3 runs 17 residues. Germline CDR1 MDHEN, CDR2 SYDVKM. The chain's CDR3 is CASSRPPGRARTDTQYF. CDR3 coding DNA: TGTGCCAGCAGCCGACCCCCTGGCAGGGCAAGGACAGATACGCAGTATTTT.

This chain links TRBV4-1 with TRBJ1-2; D gene uncertain. Germline assignment: CDR1 MGHRA and CDR2 YSYEKL. The V and J ends lost 3 bases and 4 bases respectively, with 9 bases between them. The CDR3 consists of 13 residues. The CDR3 coding sequence is TGCGCCAGCAGCCAGACACTGACCTATGGCTACACCTTC. The encoded protein is CASSQTLTYGYTF.

This clone turned up a few times. The rearrangement joins TRBV7-9 to TRBJ2-6, with D possibly matching TRBD1 (6 bases). This CDR3 region has 15 residues. Germline V gives CDR1 SEHNR, CDR2 FQNEAQ (reference sequence). Trimming took off 5 bases at V and 4 bases at J, with 12 bases between the two ends. DNA of the CDR3: TGTGCCAGCAGCCCAACAGGGTTCGGGGCCAACGTCCTGACTTTC. Translated: CASSPTGFGANVLTF.

This clone was counted only a few times. The rearrangement links TRBV18 to TRBJ1-5, with D perhaps matching TRBD1 (5 bases). Between the trimmed V and J ends, which lost 8 bases and 7 bases, there was a span of 21 bases. The CDR3 runs to 15 residues. CDR1 is KGHSH and CDR2 is LQKENI in the germline V gene. The CDR3 is CASATAVGLGQPQHF. DNA of the CDR3: TGTGCCAGCGCTACCGCCGTGGGGCTAGGGCAGCCCCAGCATTTT.

CDR3 sequence reads: CASTLDRNEKLFF. The CDR3, as DNA: TGTGCCAGCACCCTGGACAGGAATGAAAAACTGTTTTTT. The chain combines TRBV7-9 with TRBJ1-4; 7 bases are a match to TRBD1. This CDR3 spans 13 amino acids. The V and J ends lost 7 bases and 5 bases, in that order; junction bases with no gene match: 4. Germline V gives CDR1 SEHNR, CDR2 FQNEAQ (reference sequence).

J is TRBJ2-1 and V is TRBV7-9, with a possible D match to TRBD2 (7 bases). The V and J ends lost 0 bases and 0 bases respectively, with 15 bases between them. This CDR3 is 18 amino acids long. CDR1 is SEHNR, CDR2 FQNEAQ, per germline (reference sequence). This CDR3 reads CASSLAGGGFSSYNEQFF. The CDR3 region has the DNA TGTGCCAGCAGCTTAGCAGGCGGGGGCTTTAGCTCCTACAATGAGCAGTTCTTC. Complete variable domain (other parts from reference TRBV7-9 and TRBJ2-1): DTGVSQNPRHKITKRGQNVTFRCDPISEHNRLYWYRQTLGQGPEFLTYFQNEAQLEKSRLLSDRFSAERPKGSFSTLEIQRTEQGDSAMYLCASSLAGGGFSSYNEQFFGPGTRLTVL.

CDR3 coding DNA: TGTGCCAGCAGTGAACTCCAGTTAGCTTTCTTT. Its translation is CASSELQLAFF. This chain joins TRBV6-1 and TRBJ1-1; unclear D gene. CDR1 MNHNS and CDR2 SASEGT come from the germline V gene. Trimming took 2 bases from V and 10 from J, leaving 8 bases between them. This CDR3 is 11 amino acids long.

The genes are TRBV29-1 and TRBJ2-7, with D possibly being TRBD1 (5 bases). From germline, CDR1 is SQVTM and CDR2 ANQGSEA. The CDR3 covers 12 residues. Trimming removed 2 bases at V and 7 bases at J, with 12 bases between. The CDR3 DNA sequence: TGCAGCGTTGAAAGGGGTTCGAGGGAGCAGTACTTC. This sequence encodes CSVERGSREQYF.

The rearrangement uses TRBV5-1 and TRBJ1-3; a possible D gene is TRBD1 (6 bases). Looked up from germline, CDR1 is SGHRS and CDR2 is YFSETQ. V lost 4 bases, J lost 0 bases, and 17 bases lay in between. CDR3 size: 17 residues. The CDR3 region has the DNA TGCGCCAGCAGCCTACTCGGGACACCCTTCTCTGGAAACACCATATATTTT. Amino acid sequence: CASSLLGTPFSGNTIYF.

There are a few counts of this clone. This chain connects TRBV19 to TRBJ1-6, with TRBD1 as a possible D gene (6 bases). The CDR3 runs 15 residues. V shed 9 bases and J shed 10 bases, with 22 bases lying between them. Per germline, CDR1 LNHDA and CDR2 SQIVND (reference sequence). CDR3 nucleotides: TGTGCCAGCGTTACGACAGGATCTTTGTCGTCACCCCTCCACTTT. Protein sequence: CASVTTGSLSSPLHF.

This clone was picked up a small number of times. This sequence joins TRBV10-3 and TRBJ2-7; maybe TRBD1 (7 bases). V lost 3 bases, J lost 2 bases, and 8 bases lay in between. CDR1 is ENHRY and CDR2 is SYGVKD in the germline V gene. This CDR3 is 13 amino acids long. The CDR3 DNA sequence: TGTGCCATCAGTGACAGGGGGGCCTACGAGCAGTACTTC. Translation: CAISDRGAYEQYF.

This clone was found a few times. The V call is TRBV23-1, the J call TRBJ2-1; TRBD2 aligns across 9 bases. TRBV23-1 is an open reading frame, and its role is uncertain. V lost 0 bases, J lost 8 bases, and 11 bases stayed unmatched. This CDR3 spans 17 amino acids. The CDR3 reads CASSQSKCGGADDEQFF. In nucleotides, the CDR3 is TGCGCCAGCAGTCAATCGAAGTGCGGGGGGGCCGATGATGAGCAGTTCTTC.

This chain uses TRBV30 with TRBJ1-5; D gene unclear. CDR3 length: 13 amino acids. Germline CDR1 reads GTSNPN; CDR2 reads SVGIG (reference sequence). V lost 2 bases, J lost 5 bases, and 10 bases lay in between. CDR3 residues: CAWSSGEHQPQHF. For the CDR3, the DNA is TGTGCCTGGAGTTCCGGGGAGCATCAGCCCCAGCATTTT.

This clone was picked up a small number of times. The rearrangement joins TRBV7-9 to TRBJ1-2; D is unresolved. Between the trimmed V and J ends, which lost 0 bases and 4 bases, there was a span of 9 bases. CDR1 SEHNR and CDR2 FQNEAQ come from the germline V gene (reference sequence). This CDR3 spans 14 amino acids. The CDR3 protein is CASSLASTAYGYTF. The CDR3 bases are TGTGCCAGCAGCTTAGCGTCAACAGCCTATGGCTACACCTTC.

This clone was detected a few times. The chain joins TRBV9 to TRBJ1-2; unclear D gene. The CDR3 sequence is 15 residues long. V gave up 4 bases and J gave up 3 bases, with 16 bases separating them. CDR1 is SGDLS and CDR2 is YYNGEE in the germline V gene. CDR3 bases: TGTGCCAGCAGCCGAGGGATGATCGGTGACTATGGCTACACCTTC. Translating gives CASSRGMIGDYGYTF.

V usage is TRBV29-1 and J usage is TRBJ1-2; D possibly corresponds to TRBD1 (5 bases). The V and J ends lost 4 bases and 3 bases respectively, with 6 bases between them. The CDR3 runs to 11 residues. Germline CDR1 SQVTM, CDR2 ANQGSEA. Here the CDR3 reads CSVGGDYGYTF. Written as DNA, the CDR3 is TGCAGCGTTGGGGGGGACTATGGCTACACCTTC.

CDR3 sequence (DNA): TGTGCCAGTAGTTGGAGGAGCTCCTACGAGCAGTACTTC. Its protein is CASSWRSSYEQYF. The chain joins TRBV19 to TRBJ2-7, with D possibly matching TRBD2 (5 bases). The CDR3 has 13 amino acids. Trimming left V 5 bases short and J 0 bases short, with 8 bases between. CDR1 is LNHDA, CDR2 SQIVND, per germline (reference sequence).

In this sample, this clone turned up a few times. The V and J genes are TRBV28 and TRBJ2-1, with 7 bases lining up with TRBD1. J gave up 4 bases and V 4 bases, and 7 bases lay outside the gene matches. CDR3 size: 15 residues. Looked up from germline, CDR1 is MDHEN and CDR2 is SYDVKM. The CDR3 loop reads CASSSPGQKYNEQFF. CDR3 bases: TGTGCCAGCAGTTCGCCGGGACAGAAATACAATGAGCAGTTCTTC.

This clone has only a few counts. This sequence joins TRBV6-5 and TRBJ2-1; tentative D call: TRBD2 (6 bases). The CDR3 runs to 13 residues. The V and J ends lost 6 bases and 9 bases respectively, with 15 bases between them. CDR1 MNHEY and CDR2 SVGAGI come from the germline V gene. This CDR3 is CASRQQGGVEQFF. In DNA, the CDR3 is TGTGCCAGCAGGCAGCAGGGCGGGGTTGAGCAGTTCTTC.

The rearrangement joins TRBV4-3 to TRBJ1-1; D perhaps matches TRBD1 (5 bases). Trimming left V 0 bases short and J 11 bases short, with 16 bases between. The V gene's germline CDR1 is LGHNA and CDR2 YSLEER. The length of the CDR3 is 14 residues. The CDR3 region is CASSQDTGRGSAFF. CDR3 DNA: TGCGCCAGCAGCCAAGATACGGGGAGGGGATCGGCTTTCTTT.

This clone was seen a few times. The chain has TRBV30 and TRBJ1-3; tentatively, D is TRBD1 (5 bases). The CDR3 covers 15 residues. Germline CDR1 is GTSNPN and CDR2 is SVGIG (reference sequence). Trimming left V 3 bases short and J 0 bases short, with 12 bases between. CDR3 amino acids: CAWSRDFSSGNTIYF. Written as DNA, the CDR3 is TGTGCCTGGAGCCGGGACTTCAGCTCTGGAAACACCATATATTTT.

This clone was recorded once. The chain is built from TRBV28 and TRBJ1-2; 7 bases line up with TRBD1. Germline V gene data show CDR1 as MDHEN and CDR2 as SYDVKM. After removal of 2 bases from V and 6 bases from J, the junction contained 12 bases not matched to a gene. The CDR3 runs to 16 residues. Here the CDR3 reads CASSLPLGGGGNGYTF. In nucleotides, the CDR3 is TGTGCCAGCAGTTTACCTCTCGGAGGGGGCGGTAATGGCTACACCTTC.

This clone was recorded a few times. The rearrangement uses TRBV9 and TRBJ2-5, with 7 bases lining up with TRBD1. The V segment lost 3 bases and the J segment 6 bases; nucleotides outside the gene matches: 8. Germline CDR1 SGDLS, CDR2 YYNGEE. The CDR3 covers 14 residues. The CDR3 nucleotides read TGTGCCAGCAGCGCCCCCGGGACAGTGCAGACCCAGTACTTC. Protein product: CASSAPGTVQTQYF.

Concerning this clone itself: The same CDR3 is also encoded by other DNA sequences in this sample. The chain recombines TRBV7-9 with TRBJ2-7; D gene uncertain. Trimming shortened V by 5 bases and J by 3 bases, and 5 bases separated the two germline ends. This CDR3 spans 11 amino acids. From germline, CDR1 is SEHNR and CDR2 FQNEAQ (reference sequence). The CDR3 loop reads CASSPGYEQYF. In DNA form, the CDR3 reads TGTGCCAGCAGCCCGGGCTACGAGCAGTACTTC. The entire variable domain, with the rest obtained from reference TRBV7-9 and TRBJ2-7, is as follows: DTGVSQNPRHKITKRGQNVTFRCDPISEHNRLYWYRQTLGQGPEFLTYFQNEAQLEKSRLLSDRFSAERPKGSFSTLEIQRTEQGDSAMYLCASSPGYEQYFGPGTRLTVT.

The chain couples TRBV4-2 to TRBJ1-1; 9 bases agree with TRBD1. The CDR3 sequence is 16 residues long. CDR1 and CDR2 (germline): LGHNA, YNFKEQ. V lost 1 base and J lost 0; bases outside the gene matches: 3. The CDR3 bases are TGTGCCAGCAGCCAAGGGACAGGGGCTCTGAACACTGAAGCTTTCTTT. Residues: CASSQGTGALNTEAFF.

This clone was seen more than once but under ten times. This sequence joins TRBV7-2 and TRBJ2-3, with D possibly TRBD2 on 6 matching bases. This CDR3 region has 13 residues. Germline CDR1 SGHTA, CDR2 FQGNSA. Trimming took off 4 bases at V and 3 bases at J, with 8 bases between the two ends. This chain's CDR3 is CASSSGGTDTQYF. DNA of the CDR3: TGTGCCAGCAGCTCCGGGGGTACAGATACGCAGTATTTT.

This chain links TRBV9 with TRBJ1-2, with 9 bases identical to TRBD1. CDR1 is SGDLS, CDR2 YYNGEE, per germline. V lost 0 bases, J lost 8 bases, and 8 bases stayed unmatched. The CDR3 spans 15 residues. The CDR3 is CASSVESRTGAGYTF. The CDR3, as DNA: TGTGCCAGCAGCGTAGAATCCCGGACAGGGGCGGGCTACACCTTC. Variable domain in full (rest from reference TRBV9 and TRBJ1-2): DSGVTQTPKHLITATGQRVTLRCSPRSGDLSVYWYQQSLDQGLQFLIQYYNGEERAKGNILERFSAQQFPDLHSELNLSSLELGDSALYFCASSVESRTGAGYTFGSGTRLTVV.

There are a few counts of this clone. J is TRBJ2-4 and V is TRBV30, with D perhaps matching TRBD2 (5 bases). This CDR3 is 14 amino acids long. Trimming shortened V by 3 bases and J by 7 bases, and 16 bases separated the two germline ends. The V gene's germline CDR1 is GTSNPN and CDR2 SVGIG (reference sequence). CDR3 sequence reads: CAWSLDSLVNIQYF. The CDR3 DNA reads TGTGCCTGGAGCCTGGACTCTCTGGTGAACATTCAGTACTTC.

This clone turned up a few times. Other DNA sequences in this specimen translate into the identical CDR3. The chain uses TRBV18 and TRBJ1-2, with D possibly being TRBD1 (5 bases). The CDR3 extends over 13 amino acids. V was pared by 2 bases and J by 6 bases, with 10 bases between. Germline lookup yields CDR1 KGHSH and CDR2 LQKENI. Here the CDR3 DNA reads TGTGCCAGCTCACCAGGGCAGGGTAATGGCTACACCTTC. Translation: CASSPGQGNGYTF.